The clone carrying this TCR beta chain has a count of ten or more. Preparation of the TCRbeta library was carried out with unique molecular identifiers. TCRdb independently ran MiXCR on the PCR reads; one entry per CDR3 protein. Here the sample spans hundreds of thousands of distinct CDR3 sequences, around 16% being singletons. This CDR3 has 13 residues. Germline CDR1 and CDR2: SGDLS and YYNGEE. V was shortened by 4 bases and J by 8 bases, with 15 bases between the two germline ends. The sample comes from a study of T-cell reconstitution after alpha-beta-depleted transplantation in children. The specimen comprised PBMCs from the stem cell graft donor, sampled from the stem cell graft. The rearrangement links TRBV9 to TRBJ1-2, with D possibly TRBD1 on 6 matching bases. The TCR sequence derives from a human donor who donated a stem cell graft to a child with acute myeloid leukemia. The CDR3 loop reads CASSLTQGQGYTF. CDR3 nucleotide sequence: TGTGCCAGCAGCCTCACCCAGGGGCAAGGCTACACCTTC.